These 23 T cell receptor beta chains originate from one sample sequenced in a study of PD-1 blockade in classical Hodgkin lymphoma. Clones were read by immunoSEQ multiplex PCR, and TCRdb kept only the in-frame ones, dropping some. Of more than 90,000 clones in the sample, about four fifths were seen once. All trial patients relapsed after autologous stem cell transplantation. Sequences were derived from peripheral blood mononuclear cells (PBMCs), sampled before the second cycle of nivolumab. The receptors were gathered from a human donor with classical Hodgkin lymphoma.

The chain recombines TRBV11-3 with TRBJ2-7; a possible D gene is TRBD2 (6 bases). Germline values: CDR1 SGHNT, CDR2 YENEEA. V was cut by 4 bases and J by 11 bases, with 15 bases left in between. This CDR3 is 12 amino acids long. The CDR3 nucleotides are TGTGCCAGCAGCTCCCCCGGGGGAGTCGAGTACTTC. Translating gives CASSSPGGVEYF.

The chain carries TRBV18 and TRBJ1-5; D perhaps matches TRBD1 (5 bases). The germline V gene has CDR1 KGHSH and CDR2 LQKENI. V was shortened by 3 bases and J by 7 bases, with 13 bases between the two germline ends. The CDR3 has 14 residues. The CDR3 DNA follows: TGTGCCAGCTCACCGGCGGGGGGTGACCAGCCCCAGCATTTT. As protein: CASSPAGGDQPQHF.

The chain links TRBV4-1 to TRBJ2-7; TRBD1 matches 7 bases. Trimming at V came to 4 bases and at J to 4 bases, leaving 13 bases not matched to a gene. The CDR3 runs to 16 residues. Germline CDR1 is MGHRA and CDR2 is YSYEKL. The CDR3 DNA is TGCGCCAGCAGCCTTCCCGGGGCGGACAGGCTTTACGAGCAGTACTTC. It encodes CASSLPGADRLYEQYF.

DNA of the CDR3: TGTGCCAGCAGCCATAGGGCGGGAGACACAGATACGCAGTATTTT. Amino acids: CASSHRAGDTDTQYF. V gene TRBV4-2 combines with J gene TRBJ2-3; 7 nucleotides align to TRBD2. Trimming at V came to 3 bases and at J to 2 bases, leaving 5 bases not matched to a gene. This CDR3 region has 15 residues. Per the germline V gene, CDR1 is LGHNA and CDR2 is YNFKEQ.

The chain has TRBV11-3 and TRBJ1-2; D is undetermined. This CDR3 has 15 residues. The germline V gene has CDR1 SGHNT and CDR2 YENEEA. The V end was cut by 0 bases, the J end by 5 bases, with 13 bases between. Here the CDR3 reads CASSLDLRGRYGYTF. The CDR3 bases are TGTGCCAGCAGCTTAGACCTACGGGGTCGTTATGGCTACACCTTC.

This chain joins TRBV11-1 and TRBJ2-2; tentative D call: TRBD1 (5 bases). Germline CDR1 is SGHAT and CDR2 is FQDESV (reference sequence). V gave up 2 bases and J gave up 1 base, with 8 bases separating them. This CDR3 region has 15 residues. CDR3 sequence: CASSLLTGNTGELFF. CDR3 bases: TGTGCCAGCAGCTTACTTACAGGGAACACCGGGGAGCTGTTTTTT.

By share of the sample, this clone is medium-sized. This chain links TRBV30 with TRBJ2-2, with D maybe TRBD2 (6 bases). The ends were cut back, 2 bases at V and 5 bases at J, with 12 bases in the middle. This CDR3 region has 14 residues. Germline V gives CDR1 GTSNPN, CDR2 SVGIG (reference sequence). The CDR3 nucleotides are TGTGCCTGGAGTCCGGGACTCCAAACCGGGGAGCTGTTTTTT. Translating gives CAWSPGLQTGELFF.

The genes are TRBV21-1 and TRBJ2-7; the table's D call of TRBD1 was not tested on the DNA. TRBV21-1 constitutes a pseudogene. This CDR3 is 16 amino acids long. The CDR3 DNA reads TGTGCCAGCAAGATCGGGACAGGGGTCATAATCTACGAGCAGTACTTC. It encodes CASKIGTGVIIYEQYF.

The chain employs TRBV6-1 and TRBJ1-5; tentative D call: TRBD1 (5 bases). Trimming took off 6 bases at V and 4 bases at J, with 13 bases between the two ends. This CDR3 has 14 residues. In germline, CDR1 is MNHNS, CDR2 SASEGT. This CDR3 reads CASSPGGGNQPQHF. The CDR3 nucleotides are TGTGCCAGCAGCCCGGGGGGAGGGAATCAGCCCCAGCATTTT.

The chain uses TRBV7-8 and TRBJ1-4, with D unclear. The CDR3 spans 14 residues. The germline gives CDR1 SGHVS, CDR2 FQNEAQ. Trimming took 5 bases from V and 3 from J, leaving 10 bases between them. CDR3 DNA: TGTGCCAGCAGCATCGGACGGGCTAATGAAAAACTGTTTTTT. Residues: CASSIGRANEKLFF.

V and J are TRBV4-2 and TRBJ2-7, with a tentative D call TRBD1 (6 bases). The CDR3 has 15 amino acids. Germline values: CDR1 LGHNA, CDR2 YNFKEQ. Trimming took 3 bases from V and 4 from J, leaving 16 bases between them. CDR3 coding DNA: TGTGCCAGCAGCCAGGGCCCGACAGGCGGGTACGAGCAGTACTTC. Translated: CASSQGPTGGYEQYF.

The chain couples TRBV11-2 to TRBJ2-7; TRBD1 is a possible D gene (5 bases). CDR1 and CDR2 (germline): SGHAT, FQNNGV. With 5 bases removed from V and 2 bases from J, the gap between germline ends came to 13 bases. The length of the CDR3 is 14 residues. CDR3 region: CASSRRRETYEQYF. CDR3 nucleotide sequence: TGTGCCAGCAGCAGACGCAGGGAAACCTACGAGCAGTACTTC.

This clone was seen a few times. The V call is TRBV4-2, the J call TRBJ1-2; 10 positions agree with TRBD1. CDR3 length: 15 amino acids. The junction had 8 bases not matched to a gene; V was cut back by 2 bases and J by 8 bases. Germline CDR1 and CDR2: LGHNA and YNFKEQ. For the CDR3, the DNA is TGTGCCAGCAGCCAACAGGGACAGGGGCATATGGGCTACACCTTC. Its protein product is CASSQQGQGHMGYTF.

The V call is TRBV15, the J call TRBJ1-2, with 11 nucleotides matching TRBD1. Losses at the gene ends were 8 bases for V and 5 bases for J; bases not matched to a gene: 4. The V gene's germline CDR1 is LNHNV and CDR2 YYDKDF (reference sequence). The CDR3 spans 13 residues. The CDR3 loop is CATSRDRGYGYTF. The CDR3 DNA reads TGTGCCACCTCCCGGGACAGGGGGTATGGCTACACCTTC.

The V and J genes are TRBV6-5 and TRBJ1-2, with a possible D match to TRBD1 (5 bases). The CDR3 is 15 amino acids. The ends were cut back, 5 bases at V and 6 bases at J, with 19 bases in the middle. CDR1 MNHEY and CDR2 SVGAGI come from the germline V gene. CDR3: CASSATTTAGDGYTF. The CDR3 DNA reads as TGTGCCAGCAGTGCAACGACGACGGCGGGGGATGGCTACACCTTC.

V gene TRBV4-3 combines with J gene TRBJ2-1, with 10 bases aligning to TRBD2. V was clipped by 0 bases and J by 4 bases; unmatched bases: 9. Germline CDR1 is LGHNA and CDR2 is YSLEER. The CDR3 runs 18 residues. The CDR3 region is CASSQDITSGVLYNEQFF. Here the CDR3 DNA reads TGCGCCAGCAGCCAAGATATCACTAGCGGGGTTTTATACAATGAGCAGTTCTTC.

Details on this clone: Other DNA sequences in this sample translate to the same CDR3. The chain employs TRBV5-1 and TRBJ2-3; D could derive from TRBD1 or TRBD2 (6 bases each). Between the trimmed V and J ends, which lost 7 bases and 0 bases, there was a span of 12 bases. This CDR3 spans 14 amino acids. CDR1 and CDR2 (germline): SGHRS, YFSETQ. CDR3 residues: CASLRGGSTDTQYF. The CDR3 bases are TGCGCCAGCCTTCGAGGGGGGAGCACAGATACGCAGTATTTT. The full variable domain, its missing parts supplied by reference TRBV5-1 and TRBJ2-3, is KAGVTQTPRYLIKTRGQQVTLSCSPISGHRSVSWYQQTPGQGLQFLFEYFSETQRNKGNFPGRFSGRQFSNSRSEMNVSTLELGDSALYLCASLRGGSTDTQYFGPGTRLTVL.

The gene calls are TRBV6-1 and TRBJ1-4; TRBD1 matches at 7 bases. Germline V gene sequence: CDR1 MNHNS, CDR2 SASEGT. The J segment lost 4 bases and the V segment lost 6 bases, leaving 5 bases of the junction unmatched. CDR3 length: 14 amino acids. Here the CDR3 DNA reads TGTGCCAGCAGCAGGGACAGACTTAATGAAAAACTGTTTTTT. It encodes CASSRDRLNEKLFF.

The V call is TRBV4-2, the J call TRBJ2-1, with 8 bases aligning to TRBD2. Germline CDR1 and CDR2: LGHNA and YNFKEQ. V lost 0 bases and J lost 0; bases outside the gene matches: 10. This CDR3 has 19 residues. The CDR3 sequence: CASSQDELAALSSYNEQFF. DNA for the CDR3: TGTGCCAGCAGCCAAGATGAACTAGCGGCCTTAAGCTCCTACAATGAGCAGTTCTTC.

This clone occurred once. The chain links TRBV7-9 to TRBJ2-1, with D unresolved. V lost 5 bases and J lost 0, with 11 bases in between. The CDR3 is made up of 15 amino acids. Germline assignment: CDR1 SEHNR and CDR2 FQNEAQ (reference sequence). The CDR3 region is CASSPDPSSYNEQFF. CDR3 nucleotides: TGTGCCAGCAGCCCGGACCCGAGCTCCTACAATGAGCAGTTCTTC.

This clone showed up just a few times. The rearrangement uses TRBV7-3 and TRBJ2-2; D tentatively reads TRBD1 or TRBD2 (5 bases each). The V end lost 5 bases, the J end lost 1 base, and 20 bases lay between the germline ends. Germline V gives CDR1 SGHTA, CDR2 FQGTGA. This CDR3 region has 18 residues. In DNA form, the CDR3 reads TGTGCCAGCAGCGCTAAGGGGACCGGTGGGCTGAACACCGGGGAGCTGTTTTTT. Translated: CASSAKGTGGLNTGELFF.

This clone was observed a handful of times. The CDR3 here is CASRLGIGSNQPQHF. The DNA for the CDR3 is TGTGCCAGCAGGCTGGGGATCGGGAGCAATCAGCCCCAGCATTTT. The chain joins TRBV6-1 to TRBJ1-5; D is ambiguous. CDR1 MNHNS and CDR2 SASEGT come from the germline V gene. V gave up 6 bases and J gave up 1 base, with 13 bases separating them. The CDR3 runs to 15 residues.

The chain has TRBV6-5 and TRBJ1-2, with unresolved D. Germline V gene sequence: CDR1 MNHEY, CDR2 SVGAGI. The CDR3 consists of 14 residues. V gave up 6 bases and J gave up 8 bases, with 19 bases separating them. The chain's CDR3 is CASRTRGPFRGYTF. Here the CDR3 DNA reads TGTGCCAGCAGGACAAGAGGACCGTTCAGGGGCTACACCTTC.